This note documents a single T cell receptor beta chain sequence. The record originates from a study of human T cells and chemical hapten exposure. V lost 5 bases and J 7 bases, leaving 15 bases between the germline ends. The CDR3 runs 15 residues. Germline V gene lookup returns CDR1 SGHVS and CDR2 FQNEAQ. Noted time point: pre-sensitization, week 0. Treatment noted: therapeutic diphenylcyclopropenone sensitization with weekly scalp DPC. TCRdb re-analysed the RACE reads in MiXCR, keeping a single row per CDR3 protein. The sample has about 180,000 distinct CDR3 sequences, approximately 31% seen once. This specimen was whole blood, taken in connection with sensitization to the hapten diphenylcyclopropenone (DPC). The rearrangement joins TRBV7-8 to TRBJ1-6; D is uncertain. The receptor comes from a woman aged 25 to 39 with alopecia areata. Some clones in this sample may be carry-over from other donors' samples. DNA for the CDR3: TGTGCCAGCAGCCTTAGCCCCAGCTCCAATTCACCCCTCCACTTT. As protein: CASSLSPSSNSPLHF.